Each of the 12 T cell receptor beta chains below was sequenced from the same sample in a study of shared clonotypes between healthy human individuals. TCRdb keeps only in-frame clones here, not all; method: immunoSEQ multiplex PCR. Of nearly 1,000,000 clones detected, over 60% appear once; the ten largest clones hold about 1.5%. The sequenced material came from memory CD4+ T cells sorted from blood. The sample's subset: CD45RA-negative fraction. The receptor set was obtained from a man younger than 30 in good health.

The sample holds a few counts of this clone. The V call is TRBV7-3, the J call TRBJ2-5; 10 bases are a match to TRBD2. Germline V gene lookup returns CDR1 SGHTA and CDR2 FQGTGA. Unmatched junction bases numbered 11, after V lost 6 bases and J lost 1 base. The CDR3 runs to 17 residues. CDR3: CASRPTKRGGTQETQYF. CDR3 DNA sequence: TGTGCCAGCAGACCCACGAAGCGGGGGGGCACCCAAGAGACCCAGTACTTC.

The chain uses TRBV7-2 and TRBJ1-1; tentatively, D is TRBD1 (6 bases). This CDR3 is built from 14 residues. Trimming stripped 5 bases from V and 8 bases from J, with 18 bases between. Germline assignment: CDR1 SGHTA and CDR2 FQGNSA. The CDR3 spells CASSAYLQGTEAFF. In DNA form, the CDR3 reads TGTGCCAGCAGCGCCTACTTACAGGGCACGGAAGCTTTCTTT. Supplemented by reference TRBV7-2 and TRBJ1-1, the full variable domain reads GAGVSQSPSNKVTEKGKDVELRCDPISGHTALYWYRQSLGQGLEFLIYFQGNSAPDKSGLPSDRFSAERTGGSVSTLTIQRTQQEDSAVYLCASSAYLQGTEAFFGQGTRLTVV.

The J gene is TRBJ1-1, the V gene TRBV9, with no clear D. The CDR3 spans 14 residues. Trimming pared 1 base from V and 13 bases from J, leaving 20 bases between. CDR1 and CDR2 (germline): SGDLS, YYNGEE. DNA for the CDR3: TGTGCCAGCAGCGTACGAGGTTTCCACTACCGGGTTTTCTTT. This translates into CASSVRGFHYRVFF. Together with reference TRBV9 and TRBJ1-1, the CDR3 gives the full variable domain: DSGVTQTPKHLITATGQRVTLRCSPRSGDLSVYWYQQSLDQGLQFLIQYYNGEERAKGNILERFSAQQFPDLHSELNLSSLELGDSALYFCASSVRGFHYRVFFGQGTRLTVV.

This clone was counted only a few times. Other DNA sequences within the sample encode an identical CDR3. The chain combines TRBV11-2 with TRBJ2-1; no clear D. Germline CDR1 is SGHAT and CDR2 is FQNNGV. This CDR3 contains 12 residues. V was trimmed by 2 bases and J by 3 bases, leaving 2 bases between them. DNA of the CDR3: TGTGCCAGCAGCTTAAACTACAATGAGCAGTTCTTC. It translates to CASSLNYNEQFF.

This chain connects TRBV28 to TRBJ2-7, with D hard to call. CDR3 length equals 14 residues. Trimming shortened V by 6 bases and J by 2 bases, and 14 bases separated the two germline ends. Per the germline V gene, CDR1 is MDHEN and CDR2 is SYDVKM. The CDR3 DNA is TGTGCCAGCAGCGGCCAAGGGCCCCCCTACGAGCAGTACTTC. It encodes CASSGQGPPYEQYF.

This clone was seen a few times. This chain links TRBV2 with TRBJ2-3; TRBD1 agrees at 11 bases. V lost 8 bases, J lost 5 bases, and 6 bases stayed unmatched. The germline gives CDR1 SNHLY, CDR2 FYNNEI. The CDR3 runs 14 residues. The CDR3 loop reads CASLRDRGLDTQYF. The CDR3 DNA sequence: TGTGCCAGCCTCCGGGACAGGGGGTTAGATACGCAGTATTTT.

The chain has TRBV4-3 and TRBJ2-3; TRBD2 agrees at 14 bases. This CDR3 is 16 amino acids long. The V and J ends lost 4 bases and 3 bases, in that order; junction bases with no gene match: 3. Germline CDR1 reads LGHNA; CDR2 reads YSLEER. The CDR3: CASSPGLAGATDTQYF. CDR3 bases: TGCGCCAGCAGCCCGGGACTAGCGGGAGCAACAGATACGCAGTATTTT.

The rearrangement joins TRBV6-1 to TRBJ1-2; 7 bases map to TRBD1. The CDR3 sequence is 13 residues long. Germline V lookup: CDR1 MNHNS, CDR2 SASEGT. V dropped 8 bases and J dropped 8; count of bases not matched to a gene: 11. The CDR3 is CASQGQLSSGYTF. DNA of the CDR3: TGTGCCAGCCAGGGACAGCTTTCGTCCGGCTACACCTTC.

The genes are TRBV29-1 and TRBJ2-5, with 7 nucleotides matching TRBD2. Trimming cost V 5 bases and J 5 bases; bases outside gene matches: 8. CDR1 SQVTM and CDR2 ANQGSEA come from the germline V gene. The CDR3 is made up of 13 amino acids. CDR3 in amino acids: CSVLASGRETQYF. The CDR3 bases are TGCAGCGTTTTGGCTAGCGGCCGGGAGACCCAGTACTTC.

This clone showed up just a few times. The J gene is TRBJ2-3, the V gene TRBV5-6; 8 bases line up with TRBD2. The V segment lost 4 bases and the J segment 2 bases; nucleotides outside the gene matches: 9. Germline values: CDR1 SGHDT, CDR2 YYEEEE. The CDR3 sequence is 16 residues long. The CDR3 nucleotides are TGTGCCAGCAGCCTAGGGGGACTAGTCAACACAGATACGCAGTATTTT. Amino acids: CASSLGGLVNTDTQYF.

The chain carries TRBV5-1 and TRBJ2-5; D gene uncertain. The length of the CDR3 is 14 residues. Germline assignment: CDR1 SGHRS and CDR2 YFSETQ. V shed 2 bases and J shed 0 bases, with 8 bases lying between them. The CDR3 region has the DNA TGCGCCAGCAGCTTTGTTTCTTACCAAGAGACCCAGTACTTC. Its translation is CASSFVSYQETQYF.

The chain is built from TRBV30 and TRBJ2-3; 8 bases line up with TRBD2. After removal of 2 bases from V and 3 bases from J, the junction contained 7 bases not matched to a gene. CDR3 size: 15 residues. Germline loops: CDR1 GTSNPN, CDR2 SVGIG (reference sequence). The CDR3 loop is CAWSYLAGPTDTQYF. The CDR3 DNA reads TGTGCCTGGAGTTACCTAGCGGGCCCGACAGATACGCAGTATTTT.